This T cell receptor beta chain emerged from a study of cytomegalovirus exposure and HLA in healthy donors. The wider study: Approximately 170 million T cells yielded more than 90 million unique TCR beta sequences in earlier analysis.

Primers included in the PCR were 60 Vbeta and 13 Jbeta primers. Authors' methods: Among the unique TCR beta chains that a later analysis counted, around 82 million in all, 9.5 million to 11 million were shared. Profiled with immunoSEQ multiplex PCR; TCRdb holds only in-frame clones, not every one. V and J calls plus clone size are reproduced from that table; the DNA served to infer D and trimming. The sample records approximately 89,000 clones, about 80% being singletons. Broader study findings: Analysis was carried out at a later point, and it linked a missense DCLRE1C variant to TCR beta V- and J-gene trimming.

V was pared by 0 bases and J by 4 bases, with 0 bases of the junction left unmatched. This CDR3 has 13 amino acids. CDR1 and CDR2 (germline): SGHRS, YFSETQ. This clone was picked up a small number of times. Its antigen is unidentified. The sequence was collected from a young man in good health and CMV-seropositive. This sequence joins TRBV5-1 and TRBJ1-1, with 7 bases fitting TRBD1. Sequenced sample: PBMCs. CDR3 bases: TGCGCCAGCAGCTTGGACAGGGGCACTGAAGCTTTCTTT. Translation: CASSLDRGTEAFF.